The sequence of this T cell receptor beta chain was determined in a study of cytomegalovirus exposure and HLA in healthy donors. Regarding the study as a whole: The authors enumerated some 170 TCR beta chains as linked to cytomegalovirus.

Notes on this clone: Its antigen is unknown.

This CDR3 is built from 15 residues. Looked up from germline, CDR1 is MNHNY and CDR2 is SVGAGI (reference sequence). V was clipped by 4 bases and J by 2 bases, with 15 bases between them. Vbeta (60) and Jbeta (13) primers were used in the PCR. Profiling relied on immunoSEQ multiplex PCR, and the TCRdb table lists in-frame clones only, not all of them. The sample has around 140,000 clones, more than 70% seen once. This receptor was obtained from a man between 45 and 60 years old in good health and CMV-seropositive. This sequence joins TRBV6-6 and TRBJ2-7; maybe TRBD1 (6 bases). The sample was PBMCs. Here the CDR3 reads CASSSPAGDPYEQYF. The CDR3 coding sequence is TGTGCCAGCAGTTCCCCAGCAGGGGATCCCTACGAGCAGTACTTC.